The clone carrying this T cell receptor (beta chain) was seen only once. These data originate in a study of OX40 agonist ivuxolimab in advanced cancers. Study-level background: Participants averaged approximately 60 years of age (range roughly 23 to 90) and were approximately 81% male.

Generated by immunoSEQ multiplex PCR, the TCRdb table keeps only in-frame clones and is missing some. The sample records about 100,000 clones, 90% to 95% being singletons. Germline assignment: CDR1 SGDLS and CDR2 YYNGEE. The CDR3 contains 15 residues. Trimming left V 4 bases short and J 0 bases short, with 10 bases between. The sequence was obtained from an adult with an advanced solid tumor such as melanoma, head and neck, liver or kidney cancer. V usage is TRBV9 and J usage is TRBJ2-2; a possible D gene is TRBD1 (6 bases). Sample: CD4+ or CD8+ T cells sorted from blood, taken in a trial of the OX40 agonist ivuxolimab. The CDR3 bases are TGTGCCAGCAGCCACAGGGCGTCGAACACCGGGGAGCTGTTTTTT. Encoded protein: CASSHRASNTGELFF.